The next 2 T cell receptor beta chains were all read from a single sample in a study of Ad26.COV2.S vaccination and SARS-CoV-2 variants. Here immunoSEQ multiplex PCR was the method, and the copy in TCRdb shows in-frame clones only, minus some. The sample lists around 300,000 clones, 88% occurring once. The treatment here: around 19 received Ad26.COV2.S at low or high dose, single or two shots; several received placebo; per-sample allocation not given. The study sampled participants on day 63 after the first vaccine or placebo injection. The input for sequencing was peripheral blood, taken in a trial of Ad26.COV2.S vaccine versus placebo. The receptors originated from a person aged 18-60 years who received the Ad26.COV2.S COVID-19 vaccine or a placebo.

Regarding this clone: Other DNA sequences in this sample translate to the same CDR3. The V gene is TRBV18, the J gene TRBJ1-5; D might be TRBD1 (6 bases). V lost 3 bases and J 4 bases, leaving 7 bases between the germline ends. The CDR3 runs 13 residues. Germline CDR1 and CDR2: KGHSH and LQKENI. CDR3 loop: CASSPDRNQPQHF. The CDR3 DNA follows: TGTGCCAGCTCACCCGACAGGAATCAGCCCCAGCATTTT.

This chain connects TRBV9 to TRBJ1-5; tentative D call: TRBD1 (6 bases). V was shortened by 0 bases and J by 4 bases, with 8 bases between the two germline ends. This CDR3 region has 14 residues. Germline loops: CDR1 SGDLS, CDR2 YYNGEE. The CDR3 coding sequence is TGTGCCAGCAGCGTAGATCAGGGGAATCAGCCCCAGCATTTT. It yields the protein CASSVDQGNQPQHF. The full variable domain, rest sourced from reference TRBV9 and TRBJ1-5, is DSGVTQTPKHLITATGQRVTLRCSPRSGDLSVYWYQQSLDQGLQFLIQYYNGEERAKGNILERFSAQQFPDLHSELNLSSLELGDSALYFCASSVDQGNQPQHFGDGTRLSIL.